This T cell receptor (beta chain) was identified in a study of blood T cell repertoires in COVID-19. The table came from immunoSEQ multiplex PCR; TCRdb's copy has only in-frame clones and leaves some out. Of about 98,000 clones listed, around 90% are singletons. With 8 bases removed from V and 2 bases from J, the gap between germline ends came to 18 bases. This CDR3 comprises 15 residues. Germline V gene sequence: CDR1 MGHDK, CDR2 SYGVNS. This TCR was sampled from a woman aged 45-65 years with COVID-19, enrolled during active disease. Sequenced: peripheral blood. The gene calls are TRBV25-1 and TRBJ1-2, with D possibly being TRBD1 (6 bases). CDR3 in DNA: TGTGCCAGCCACTCCCTAGGGGGGGCGAACTATGGCTACACCTTC. This codes for CASHSLGGANYGYTF.